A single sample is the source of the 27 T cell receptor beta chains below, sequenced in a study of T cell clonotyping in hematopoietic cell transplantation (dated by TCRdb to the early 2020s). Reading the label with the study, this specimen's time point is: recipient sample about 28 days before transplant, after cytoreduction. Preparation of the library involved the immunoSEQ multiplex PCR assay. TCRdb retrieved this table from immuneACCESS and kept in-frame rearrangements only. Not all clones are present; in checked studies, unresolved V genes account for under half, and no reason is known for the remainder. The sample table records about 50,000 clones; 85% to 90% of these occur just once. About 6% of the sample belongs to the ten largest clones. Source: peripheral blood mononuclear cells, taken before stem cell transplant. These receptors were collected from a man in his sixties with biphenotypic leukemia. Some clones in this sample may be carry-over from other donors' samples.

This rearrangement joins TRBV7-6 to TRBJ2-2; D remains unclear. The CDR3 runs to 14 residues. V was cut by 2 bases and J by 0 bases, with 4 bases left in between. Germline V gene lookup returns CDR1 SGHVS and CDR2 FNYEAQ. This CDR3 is CASSLTPNTGELFF. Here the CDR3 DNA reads TGTGCCAGCAGCTTAACGCCGAACACCGGGGAGCTGTTTTTT.

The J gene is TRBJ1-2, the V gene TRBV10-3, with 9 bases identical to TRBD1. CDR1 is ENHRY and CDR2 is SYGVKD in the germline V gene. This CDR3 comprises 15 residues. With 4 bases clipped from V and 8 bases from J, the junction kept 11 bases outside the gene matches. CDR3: CAISGYGQGMEGYTF. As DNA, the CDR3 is TGTGCCATCAGTGGGTACGGACAGGGGATGGAGGGCTACACCTTC.

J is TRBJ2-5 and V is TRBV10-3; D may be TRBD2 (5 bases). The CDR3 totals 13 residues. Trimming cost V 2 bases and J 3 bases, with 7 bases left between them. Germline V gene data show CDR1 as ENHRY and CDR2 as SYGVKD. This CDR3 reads CAISEEGKETQYF. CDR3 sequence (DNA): TGTGCCATCAGTGAGGAGGGTAAAGAGACCCAGTACTTC.

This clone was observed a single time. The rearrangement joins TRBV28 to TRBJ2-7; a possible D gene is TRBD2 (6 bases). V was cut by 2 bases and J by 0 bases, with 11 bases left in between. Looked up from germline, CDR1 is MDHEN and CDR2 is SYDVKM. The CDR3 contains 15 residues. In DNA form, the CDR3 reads TGTGCCAGCAGTTTAACGGAGGGCCGCTCCTACGAGCAGTACTTC. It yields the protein CASSLTEGRSYEQYF.

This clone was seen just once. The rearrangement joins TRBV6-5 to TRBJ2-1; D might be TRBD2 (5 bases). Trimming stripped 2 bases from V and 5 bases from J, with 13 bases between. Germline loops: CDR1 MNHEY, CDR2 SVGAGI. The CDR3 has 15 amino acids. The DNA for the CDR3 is TGTGCCAGCAGTTACCCCCGGACTGGACACAATGAGCAGTTCTTC. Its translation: CASSYPRTGHNEQFF.

Here the CDR3 DNA reads TGTGCCAGCAGCGACCAGGGTGCCGGGGAGCTGTTTTTT. Translating gives CASSDQGAGELFF. The chain carries TRBV7-6 and TRBJ2-2; TRBD1 might be the D (5 bases). Germline assignment: CDR1 SGHVS and CDR2 FNYEAQ. The CDR3 has 13 amino acids. Trimming stripped 5 bases from V and 6 bases from J, with 10 bases between.

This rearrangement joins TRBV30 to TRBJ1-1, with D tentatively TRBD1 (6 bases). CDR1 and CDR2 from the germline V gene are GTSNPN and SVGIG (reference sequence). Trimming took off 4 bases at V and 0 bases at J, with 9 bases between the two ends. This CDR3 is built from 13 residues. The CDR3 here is CAWTRDMNTEAFF. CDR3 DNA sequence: TGTGCCTGGACCCGGGACATGAACACTGAAGCTTTCTTT.

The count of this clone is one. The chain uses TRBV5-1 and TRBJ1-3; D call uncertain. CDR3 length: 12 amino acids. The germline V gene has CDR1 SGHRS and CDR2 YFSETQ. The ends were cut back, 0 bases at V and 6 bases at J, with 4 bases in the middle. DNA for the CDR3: TGCGCCAGCAGCTTGGGTGAAAACACCATATATTTT. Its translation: CASSLGENTIYF.

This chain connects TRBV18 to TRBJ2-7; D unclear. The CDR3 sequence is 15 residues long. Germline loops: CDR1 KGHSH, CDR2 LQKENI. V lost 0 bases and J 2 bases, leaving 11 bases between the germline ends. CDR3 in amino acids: CASSPPVRAPYEQYF. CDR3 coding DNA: TGTGCCAGCTCACCACCTGTTCGGGCCCCCTACGAGCAGTACTTC.

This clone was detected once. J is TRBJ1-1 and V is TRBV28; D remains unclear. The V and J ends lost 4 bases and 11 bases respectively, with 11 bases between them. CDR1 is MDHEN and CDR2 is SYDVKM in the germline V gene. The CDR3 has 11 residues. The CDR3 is CASSYLQRAFF. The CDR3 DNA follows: TGTGCCAGCAGTTACCTACAGCGGGCTTTCTTT. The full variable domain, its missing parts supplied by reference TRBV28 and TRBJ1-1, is DVKVTQSSRYLVKRTGEKVFLECVQDMDHENMFWYRQDPGLGLRLIYFSYDVKMKEKGDIPEGYSVSREKKERFSLILESASTNQTSMYLCASSYLQRAFFGQGTRLTVV.

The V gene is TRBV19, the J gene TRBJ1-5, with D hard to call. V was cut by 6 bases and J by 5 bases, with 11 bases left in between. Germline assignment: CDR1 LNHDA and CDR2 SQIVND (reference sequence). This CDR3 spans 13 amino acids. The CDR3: CASSLGIDQPQHF. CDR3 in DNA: TGTGCCAGTAGCCTGGGTATCGATCAGCCCCAGCATTTT.

The DNA for the CDR3 is TGCGCCAGCAGCTACCGACAGGGGATTGATCAGCCCCAGCATTTT. Translating gives CASSYRQGIDQPQHF. V gene TRBV4-1 combines with J gene TRBJ1-5; 8 nucleotides agree with TRBD1. From germline, CDR1 is MGHRA and CDR2 YSYEKL. The trim removed 5 bases at V and 5 bases at J, leaving 8 bases unmatched. This CDR3 has 15 amino acids.

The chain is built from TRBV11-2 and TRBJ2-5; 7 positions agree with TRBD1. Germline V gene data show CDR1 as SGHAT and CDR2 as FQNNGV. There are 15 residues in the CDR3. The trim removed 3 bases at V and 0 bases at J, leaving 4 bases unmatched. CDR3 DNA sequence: TGTGCCAGCAGCTTCTCCGGGACAGACCAAGAGACCCAGTACTTC. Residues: CASSFSGTDQETQYF.

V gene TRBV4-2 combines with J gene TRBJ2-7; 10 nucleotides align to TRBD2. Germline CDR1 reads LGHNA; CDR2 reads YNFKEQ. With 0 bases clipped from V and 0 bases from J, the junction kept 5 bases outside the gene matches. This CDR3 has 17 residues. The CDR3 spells CASSQELAGAGSYEQYF. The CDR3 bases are TGTGCCAGCAGCCAAGAGCTAGCGGGAGCCGGCTCCTACGAGCAGTACTTC.

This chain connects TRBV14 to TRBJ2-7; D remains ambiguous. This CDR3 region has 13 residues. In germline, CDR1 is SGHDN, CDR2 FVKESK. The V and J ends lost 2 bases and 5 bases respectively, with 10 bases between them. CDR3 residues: CASSQIGDNEQYF. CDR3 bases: TGTGCCAGCAGCCAAATAGGAGACAACGAGCAGTACTTC.

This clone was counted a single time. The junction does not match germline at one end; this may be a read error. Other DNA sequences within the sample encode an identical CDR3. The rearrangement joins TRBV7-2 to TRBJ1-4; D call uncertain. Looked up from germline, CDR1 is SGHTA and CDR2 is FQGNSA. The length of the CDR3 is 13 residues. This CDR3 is CASSLATNEKLFF. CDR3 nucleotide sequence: TGTGCCAGCAGCCTAGCAACTAATGAAAAACTGTTTTTT.

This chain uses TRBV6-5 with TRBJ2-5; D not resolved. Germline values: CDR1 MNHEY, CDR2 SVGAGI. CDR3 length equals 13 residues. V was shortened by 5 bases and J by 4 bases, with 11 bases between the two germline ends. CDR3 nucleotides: TGTGCCAGCAGTCCCGGCCCTGGAGAGACCCAGTACTTC. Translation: CASSPGPGETQYF.

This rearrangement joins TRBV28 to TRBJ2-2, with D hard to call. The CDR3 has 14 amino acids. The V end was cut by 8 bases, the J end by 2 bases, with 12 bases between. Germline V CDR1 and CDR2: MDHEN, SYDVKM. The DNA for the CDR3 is TGTGCCAGCTACGGGCGTTCCAACACCGGGGAGCTGTTTTTT. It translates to CASYGRSNTGELFF.

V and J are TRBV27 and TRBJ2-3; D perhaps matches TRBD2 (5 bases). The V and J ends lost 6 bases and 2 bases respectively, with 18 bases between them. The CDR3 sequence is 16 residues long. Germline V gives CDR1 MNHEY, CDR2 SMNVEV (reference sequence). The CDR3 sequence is CASRPIREPYTDTQYF. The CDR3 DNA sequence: TGTGCCAGCAGGCCTATCCGGGAACCTTACACAGATACGCAGTATTTT.

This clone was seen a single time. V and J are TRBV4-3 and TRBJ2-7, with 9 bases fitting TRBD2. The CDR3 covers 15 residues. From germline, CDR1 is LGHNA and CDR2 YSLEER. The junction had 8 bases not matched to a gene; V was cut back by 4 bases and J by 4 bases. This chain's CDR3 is CASSPLAGKDYEQYF. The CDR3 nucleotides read TGCGCCAGCAGCCCGCTAGCGGGGAAGGATTACGAGCAGTACTTC.

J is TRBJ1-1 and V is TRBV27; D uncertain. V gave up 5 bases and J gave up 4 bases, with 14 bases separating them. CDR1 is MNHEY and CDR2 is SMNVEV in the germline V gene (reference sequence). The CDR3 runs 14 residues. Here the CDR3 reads CASSPRTVPTEAFF. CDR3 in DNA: TGTGCCAGCAGTCCCCGCACGGTCCCCACTGAAGCTTTCTTT.

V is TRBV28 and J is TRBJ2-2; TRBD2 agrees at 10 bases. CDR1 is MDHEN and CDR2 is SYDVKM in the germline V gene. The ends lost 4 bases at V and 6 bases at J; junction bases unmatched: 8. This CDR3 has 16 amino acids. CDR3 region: CASSSMGLALSGELFF. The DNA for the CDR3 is TGTGCCAGCAGTTCAATGGGACTAGCGTTATCCGGGGAGCTGTTTTTT.

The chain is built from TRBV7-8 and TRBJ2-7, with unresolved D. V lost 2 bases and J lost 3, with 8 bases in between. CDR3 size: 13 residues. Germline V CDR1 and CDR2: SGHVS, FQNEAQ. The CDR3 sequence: CASSLRSDYEQYF. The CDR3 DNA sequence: TGTGCCAGCAGCTTAAGGTCCGACTACGAGCAGTACTTC.

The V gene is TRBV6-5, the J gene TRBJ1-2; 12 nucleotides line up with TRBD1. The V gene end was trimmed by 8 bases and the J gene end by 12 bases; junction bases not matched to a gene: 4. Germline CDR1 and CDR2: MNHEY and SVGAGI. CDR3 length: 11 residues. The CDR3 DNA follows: TGTGCCAGCGGGACAGGGGGCGCGCACACCTTC. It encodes CASGTGGAHTF.

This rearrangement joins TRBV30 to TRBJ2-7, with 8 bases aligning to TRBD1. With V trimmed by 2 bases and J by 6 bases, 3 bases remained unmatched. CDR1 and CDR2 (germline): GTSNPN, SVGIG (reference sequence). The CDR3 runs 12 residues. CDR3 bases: TGTGCCTGGAGTTCACAGGGGGGCGAGCAGTACTTC. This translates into CAWSSQGGEQYF.

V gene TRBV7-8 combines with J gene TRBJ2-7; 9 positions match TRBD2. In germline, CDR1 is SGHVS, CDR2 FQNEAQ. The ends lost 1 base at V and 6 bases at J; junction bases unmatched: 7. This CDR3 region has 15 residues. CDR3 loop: CASSLEGLASREQYF. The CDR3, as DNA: TGTGCCAGCAGCTTAGAGGGACTAGCTTCTCGCGAGCAGTACTTC.

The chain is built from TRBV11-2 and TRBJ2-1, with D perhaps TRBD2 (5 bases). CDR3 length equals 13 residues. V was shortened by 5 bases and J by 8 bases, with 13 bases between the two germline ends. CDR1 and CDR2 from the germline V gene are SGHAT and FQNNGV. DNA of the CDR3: TGTGCCAGCAGCCTCGGTGCGGAGGATGAGCAGTTCTTC. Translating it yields CASSLGAEDEQFF.